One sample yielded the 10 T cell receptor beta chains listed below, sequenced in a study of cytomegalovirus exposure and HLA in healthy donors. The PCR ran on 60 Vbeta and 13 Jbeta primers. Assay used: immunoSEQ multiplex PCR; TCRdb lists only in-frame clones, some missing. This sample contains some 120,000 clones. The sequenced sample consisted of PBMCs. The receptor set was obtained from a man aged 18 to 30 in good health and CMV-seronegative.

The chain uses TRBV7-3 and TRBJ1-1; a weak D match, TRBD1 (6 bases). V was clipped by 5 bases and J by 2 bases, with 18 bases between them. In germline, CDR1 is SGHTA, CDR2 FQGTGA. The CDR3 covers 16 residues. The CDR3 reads CASSPSGGHLNTEAFF. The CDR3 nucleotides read TGTGCCAGCAGCCCATCGGGGGGGCATTTAAACACTGAAGCTTTCTTT.

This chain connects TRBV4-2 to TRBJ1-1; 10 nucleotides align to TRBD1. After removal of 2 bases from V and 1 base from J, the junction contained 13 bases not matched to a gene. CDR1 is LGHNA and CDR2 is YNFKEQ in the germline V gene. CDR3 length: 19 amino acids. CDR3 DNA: TGTGCCAGCAGCCAATCGGGTTTCGGGACAGGGGTTCGGAACACTGAAGCTTTCTTT. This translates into CASSQSGFGTGVRNTEAFF.

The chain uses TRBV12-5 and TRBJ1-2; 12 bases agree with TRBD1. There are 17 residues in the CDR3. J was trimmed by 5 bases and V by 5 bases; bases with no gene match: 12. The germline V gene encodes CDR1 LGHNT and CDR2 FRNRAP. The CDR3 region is CASGPPGTGGGWYGYTF. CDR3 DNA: TGTGCTAGTGGTCCTCCCGGGACAGGGGGCGGGTGGTATGGCTACACCTTC.

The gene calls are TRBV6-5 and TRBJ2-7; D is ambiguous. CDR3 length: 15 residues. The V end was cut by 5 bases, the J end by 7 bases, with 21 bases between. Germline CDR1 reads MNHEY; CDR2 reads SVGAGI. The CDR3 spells CASSVYRVSFKEQYF. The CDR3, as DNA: TGTGCCAGCAGTGTATACCGGGTCAGCTTTAAGGAGCAGTACTTC.

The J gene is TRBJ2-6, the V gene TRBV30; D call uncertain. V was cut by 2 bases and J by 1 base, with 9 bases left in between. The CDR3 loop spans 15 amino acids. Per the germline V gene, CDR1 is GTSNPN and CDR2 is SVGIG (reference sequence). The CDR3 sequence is CAWSPGSSGANVLTF. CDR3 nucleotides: TGTGCCTGGAGTCCAGGATCTTCTGGGGCCAACGTCCTGACTTTC.

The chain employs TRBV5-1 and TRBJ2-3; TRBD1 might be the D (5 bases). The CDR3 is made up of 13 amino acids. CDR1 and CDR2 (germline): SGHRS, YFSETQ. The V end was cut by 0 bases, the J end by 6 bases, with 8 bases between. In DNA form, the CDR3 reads TGCGCCAGCAGCTTGGGGGGCGATGATACGCAGTATTTT. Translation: CASSLGGDDTQYF.

The CDR3 protein is CAIRLRGNVLEAFF. DNA of the CDR3: TGTGCCATAAGGCTACGGGGGAATGTTTTGGAAGCTTTCTTT. The chain is built from TRBV28 and TRBJ1-1, with D possibly being TRBD1 (5 bases). CDR1 and CDR2 from the germline V gene are MDHEN and SYDVKM. The CDR3 contains 14 residues. The V gene lost 10 bases and the J gene lost 8 bases, with 23 bases spanning the gap.

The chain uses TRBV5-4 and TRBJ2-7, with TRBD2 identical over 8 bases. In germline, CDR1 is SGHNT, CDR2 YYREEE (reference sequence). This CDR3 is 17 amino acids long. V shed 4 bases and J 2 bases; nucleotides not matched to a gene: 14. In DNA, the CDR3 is TGTGCCAGCAGCACACGTACTAGCGGAGGCTCAACCTACGAGCAGTACTTC. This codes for CASSTRTSGGSTYEQYF. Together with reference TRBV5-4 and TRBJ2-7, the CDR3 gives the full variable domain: ETGVTQSPTHLIKTRGQQVTLRCSSQSGHNTVSWYQQALGQGPQFIFQYYREEENGRGNFPPRFSGLQFPNYSSELNVNALELDDSALYLCASSTRTSGGSTYEQYFGPGTRLTVT.

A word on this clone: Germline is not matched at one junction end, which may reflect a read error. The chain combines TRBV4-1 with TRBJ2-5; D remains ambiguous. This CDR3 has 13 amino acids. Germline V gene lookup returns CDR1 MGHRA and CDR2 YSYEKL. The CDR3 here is CASSQDPEEAQYF. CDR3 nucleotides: TGCGCCAGCAGCCAAGATCCGGAAGAGGCCCAGTACTTC.

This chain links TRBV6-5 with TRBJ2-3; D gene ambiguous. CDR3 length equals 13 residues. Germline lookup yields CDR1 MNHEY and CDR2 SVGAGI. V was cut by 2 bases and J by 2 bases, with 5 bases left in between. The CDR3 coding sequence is TGTGCCAGCAGTTACCGGTACACAGATACGCAGTATTTT. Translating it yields CASSYRYTDTQYF.